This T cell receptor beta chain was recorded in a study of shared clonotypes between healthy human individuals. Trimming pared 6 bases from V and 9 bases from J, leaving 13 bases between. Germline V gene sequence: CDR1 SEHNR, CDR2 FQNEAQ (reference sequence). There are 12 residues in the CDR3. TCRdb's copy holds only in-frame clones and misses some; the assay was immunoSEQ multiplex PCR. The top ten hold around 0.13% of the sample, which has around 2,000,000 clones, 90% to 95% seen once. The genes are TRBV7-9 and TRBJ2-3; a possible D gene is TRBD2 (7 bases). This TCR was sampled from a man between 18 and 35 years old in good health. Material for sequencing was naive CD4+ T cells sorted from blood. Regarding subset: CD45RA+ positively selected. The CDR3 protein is CASSPPGGTQYF. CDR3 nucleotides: TGTGCCAGCAGTCCCCCGGGGGGCACGCAGTATTTT.